These T cell receptor beta chains were read from a single sample in a study of T cell repertoires in cytomegalovirus infection. TCRdb ran MiXCR on the reads and lists one entry per CDR3 protein. The sample has roughly 280,000 distinct CDR3 sequences, approximately 22% seen once. No cognate antigen is known for these TCRs. The starting material was cultured PBMCs, obtained from culture after CMV antigen stimulation. All receptors come from a human donor in good health (CMV status not recorded). Some clones in this sample may be carry-over from other donors' samples. Both conserved end residues are part of each CDR3. A D gene is named only where the DNA matches it firmly. A row's size may be missing; if present it is once, few, many or a size class.

j_call d_call v_call clone_size cdr3_aa
TRBJ2-1 NA TRBV11-2 many CASSLGLDNEQFF
TRBJ1-1 NA TRBV5-6 NA CASSWDLNTEAFF
TRBJ2-3 NA TRBV14 once CASSRLPPSVGTQYF
TRBJ2-3 TRBD2 TRBV27 NA CASSTIAGGNTDTQYF
TRBJ1-2 NA TRBV15 few CATSRADENYGYTF
TRBJ2-5 NA TRBV5-1 once CASSPPKPSRTETQYF
TRBJ2-1 NA TRBV6-2/TRBV6-3 NA CASSERREQFF
TRBJ2-1 TRBD2 TRBV3-1 NA CASSRSETRTSAHNEQLF
TRBJ2-1 NA TRBV12-3/TRBV12-4 few CASTLGGYNEQFF
TRBJ2-3 TRBD2 TRBV12-3/TRBV12-4 NA CASSQGLAGYTDTQYF
TRBJ2-2 NA TRBV11-2 few CASSTTGPTGELFF
TRBJ2-3 NA TRBV7-2 many CASSLGGRRTQYF
TRBJ1-1 TRBD1 TRBV9 few CASSGPGQGMNTEAFF
TRBJ1-2 TRBD1 TRBV20-1 few CSARSRTGVYGYTF
TRBJ2-1 NA TRBV7-8 many CASSLDAAIWEQFF
TRBJ2-3 NA TRBV7-2 many CASSRYTDTQYF
TRBJ2-5 TRBD1 TRBV12-3/TRBV12-4 few CASNLGGGETQYF
TRBJ1-6 NA TRBV30 NA CAWSVGDNSPLHF
TRBJ1-5 TRBD1 TRBV24-1 NA CATSDPPGGQGEDQPQHF
TRBJ1-3 TRBD1 TRBV4-3 NA CASSQVRTGRQNTIYF
TRBJ2-1 NA TRBV27 NA CASSYNQNEQFF
TRBJ2-1 TRBD2 TRBV24-1 NA CATSDLAGDSYNEQFF
TRBJ1-5 TRBD1 TRBV5-1 few CASSVQGDRDQPQHF
TRBJ1-2 NA TRBV19 NA CAGTKGRYGYTF
TRBJ1-1 NA TRBV5-6 NA CASSFKGTATEAFF
TRBJ2-3 TRBD1 TRBV11-2 NA CASSPDRGSKSTDTQYF
TRBJ2-3 TRBD1 TRBV7-8 many CASSFSPGQGADTQYF
TRBJ1-1 NA TRBV7-9 NA CASSLSTQLNTEAFF
TRBJ2-1 TRBD2 TRBV20-1 few CSAPPGGRNEQFF
TRBJ1-2 NA TRBV5-6 once CASSHRSGYYGYTF
TRBJ2-1 TRBD2 TRBV13 few CASSRSVGTSAYNEQFF
TRBJ2-1 NA TRBV12-3/TRBV12-4 NA CASRLQGFYNEQFF
TRBJ2-5 NA TRBV5-1 few CASSLGRSLGETQYF
TRBJ1-5 TRBD1 TRBV30 NA CAWPDRGRNNQPQHF
TRBJ1-5 NA TRBV28 many CASRFSTGGQPQHF
TRBJ2-1 NA TRBV14 few CASSRSRRNEQFF
TRBJ1-1 TRBD1 TRBV7-2 many CASSLQPGQGQTEAFF
TRBJ1-5 NA TRBV20-1 many CSARVPGPNSNQPQHF
TRBJ2-6 NA TRBV19 NA CASSIGADSSGANVLTF
TRBJ1-5 TRBD1 TRBV19 few CASYRGGQPQHF
TRBJ2-3 TRBD1 TRBV20-1 NA CSANGQGSGEDTQYF
TRBJ2-1 TRBD2 TRBV7-3 many CASSTPAGAYNEQFF
TRBJ2-1 NA TRBV7-2 NA CASTGQGFYNEQFF
TRBJ2-1 NA TRBV10-3 NA CAISEGRGPYNEQFF
TRBJ1-3 TRBD1 TRBV7-2 few CASSWQGAGGNTIYF
TRBJ1-1 NA TRBV7-9 many CASSSDRPNTEAFF
TRBJ2-1 TRBD2 TRBV7-2 many CASRTSRYNEQFF
TRBJ1-2 NA TRBV5-6 few CASSPGGGGFGYTF
TRBJ2-3 TRBD2 TRBV7-6 many CASSLLGGRISDTQYF
TRBJ2-3 NA TRBV20-1 few CSARGRREYATDTQYF
TRBJ1-6 NA TRBV6-5 few CASSYVADYNSPLHF
TRBJ1-2 TRBD1 TRBV7-2 few CASSISGTEIYGYTF
TRBJ1-4 NA TRBV29-1 few CSVGGHTDEKLFF
TRBJ2-7 TRBD2 TRBV30 NA CAWSVPSGTYEQYF
TRBJ2-4 NA TRBV11-2 NA CASSPGEGNIQYF